At least ten counts were recorded for the clone carrying this TCR beta chain. Its antigen is undetermined. This sample is drawn from a study of early T cells in non-severe SARS-CoV-2 infection. Overall study: Bulk RNA isolated from unsorted whole blood underwent sequencing; chains were not paired. General observations from the study: Database matching using VDJdb favored anti-spike CD8 responses, with private and CD4 specificities left missing.

CDR3 length equals 14 residues. Germline loops: CDR1 MNHEY, CDR2 SVGAGI. V lost 6 bases, J lost 12 bases, and 13 bases stayed unmatched. Molecules of cDNA were individually given unique molecular identifiers that were attached to them. TCRdb re-called the 5' RACE reads with MiXCR, one entry per CDR3 protein. The repertoire includes 40,000 or so distinct CDR3 sequences, around 6% of them detected once, and 9.5% to 15% sits in the top ten. This TCR was sampled from an adult who was a healthcare worker with PCR-confirmed SARS-CoV-2 infection or an uninfected control (not recorded which). Input material: whole blood. V and J are TRBV6-5 and TRBJ2-1, with 8 bases identical to TRBD1. The CDR3 nucleotides are TGTGCCAGCAGCCCCGGGACAGGCTTCTTGGGGCAGTTCTTC. It is translated as CASSPGTGFLGQFF.